This T cell receptor (beta chain) was found in a study of blood T cells in healthy people across ages. Notes on the study in general: Unsorted PBMCs prevented conclusive naive versus antigen-experienced comparison.

V lost 7 bases, J lost 3 bases, and 12 bases stayed unmatched. The CDR3 runs 16 residues. The germline V gene has CDR1 SEHNR and CDR2 FQNEAQ (reference sequence). Comment on this clonotype: The antigen remains unidentified.

Through a sample-barcoded 5' primer and a J-beta primer mix, a second PCR was run for roughly 7 to 12 cycles. The template-switch adaptor was a 5' adaptor with 12 random nucleotides. It tagged each cDNA molecule. MiXCR, run by TCRdb on the 5' RACE reads, gives a single entry per CDR3 protein. The sample includes about 730,000 distinct CDR3 sequences, roughly 45% seen only once; the top ten take roughly 20%. Total RNA, at least 6 micrograms per sample, came from PBMCs. The sample taken for sequencing was blood. This receptor was taken from a woman aged 60 to 75 in good health. The chain uses TRBV7-9 and TRBJ1-2; 9 nucleotides line up with TRBD1. CDR3 sequence (DNA): TGTGCCAGCACCCTGGGACAGGGTGTTCGGGACTATGGCTACACCTTC. This codes for CASTLGQGVRDYGYTF.